One and the same sample provided the 4 T cell receptor beta chains below, sequenced in a study of read filtering for tumor transcriptome and immune sequencing. Molecular barcoded adaptors covering alpha/delta and beta/gamma chains were used on around 400 ng RNA. TCRdb reprocessed the reads via MiXCR and lists one record per CDR3 protein. The sample records roughly 93,000 distinct CDR3 sequences, roughly 21% being singletons. The sequenced material came from a population of CD138-negative cells sorted from bone marrow. All receptors derive from a donor over 35 with multiple myeloma.

The sample holds a few counts of this clonotype. The genes are TRBV11-2 and TRBJ1-4; D is possibly TRBD1 (6 bases). CDR3 length: 17 amino acids. Trimming pared 0 bases from V and 1 base from J, leaving 12 bases between. Germline assignment: CDR1 SGHAT and CDR2 FQNNGV. As DNA, the CDR3 is TGTGCCAGCAGCTTAGAGGAATTCAGGGGAACTAATGAAAAACTGTTTTTT. Translating it yields CASSLEEFRGTNEKLFF.

At least ten counts were recorded for this clonotype. The V and J genes are TRBV12-3 or TRBV12-4 and TRBJ1-1, with D possibly TRBD1 on 5 matching bases. Deletions cut 1 base from V and 1 base from J, with 10 bases between. This CDR3 comprises 15 residues. This CDR3 reads CASSLVTGPNTEAFF. CDR3 sequence (DNA): TGTGCCAGCAGTTTAGTAACAGGTCCGAACACTGAAGCTTTCTTT.

Many counts were recorded for this clonotype. The gene calls are TRBV2 and TRBJ2-5; D not certain. Trimming took 5 bases from V and 1 from J, leaving 11 bases between them. CDR3 size: 14 residues. Germline V gene data show CDR1 as SNHLY and CDR2 as FYNNEI. CDR3 bases: TGTGCCAGCAGTTCCCTCACGGTCCAAGAGACCCAGTACTTC. Residues: CASSSLTVQETQYF.

The chain joins TRBV2 to TRBJ1-2; D is possibly TRBD1 (5 bases). The V end was cut by 1 base, the J end by 4 bases, with 13 bases between. In germline, CDR1 is SNHLY, CDR2 FYNNEI. The CDR3 is made up of 15 amino acids. The CDR3 nucleotides read TGTGCCAGCAGTGAAGGGCAGGGAGAATTCTATGGCTACACCTTC. This codes for CASSEGQGEFYGYTF.